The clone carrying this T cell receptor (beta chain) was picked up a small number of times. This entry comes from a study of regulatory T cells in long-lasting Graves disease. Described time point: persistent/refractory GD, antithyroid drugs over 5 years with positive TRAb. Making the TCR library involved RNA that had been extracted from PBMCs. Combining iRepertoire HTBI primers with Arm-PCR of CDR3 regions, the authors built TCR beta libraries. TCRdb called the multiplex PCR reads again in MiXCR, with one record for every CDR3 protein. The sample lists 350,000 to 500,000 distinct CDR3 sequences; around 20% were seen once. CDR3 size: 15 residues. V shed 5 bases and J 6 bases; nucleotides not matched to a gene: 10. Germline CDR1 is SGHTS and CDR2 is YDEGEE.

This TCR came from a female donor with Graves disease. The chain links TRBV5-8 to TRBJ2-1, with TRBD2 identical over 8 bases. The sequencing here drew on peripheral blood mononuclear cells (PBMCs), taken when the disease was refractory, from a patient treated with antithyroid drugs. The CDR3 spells CASRLKGLVSNEQFF. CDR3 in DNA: TGTGCCAGCAGGCTTAAGGGACTAGTAAGCAATGAGCAGTTCTTC.